This T cell receptor (beta chain) was obtained from a study of T cell responses to AZD1222 COVID-19 vaccine. Whole-study context: Second-dose intervals of approximately 4 or approximately 12 weeks were pooled. Points from the study as a whole: Baseline seropositivity occurred in only six or seven AZD1222 recipients. A mostly white British donor set with more females was recruited, and clonal diversity was possibly underestimated. The reported proportion of spike-specific TCRs targeting unmutated variant regions was nearly half.

The germline V gene has CDR1 MDHEN and CDR2 SYDVKM. CDR3 length equals 13 residues. Trimming took 6 bases from V and 1 from J, leaving 10 bases between them. Note on this clone: Its antigen is unknown.

Assay used: immunoSEQ multiplex PCR; TCRdb lists only in-frame clones, some missing. The table lists about 150,000 clones, around 89% of them singletons, with approximately 6.9% in the top ten. The receptor was derived from an adult in good health. The V call is TRBV28, the J call TRBJ2-7; D is possibly TRBD2 (5 bases). Here the sequenced sample was peripheral blood, taken on day 0 of AZD1222 vaccination. CDR3 DNA: TGTGCCAGCAGCCTCGGCGGGTCCTACGAGCAGTACTTC. It encodes CASSLGGSYEQYF.